The TCR beta chain described here comes from a study of control samples from healthy donors and cancer patients. The protocol was immunoSEQ multiplex PCR, while the TCRdb copy is restricted to in-frame clones and leaves out a portion. The table has under 85,000 clones, 65% to 90% seen once. This CDR3 region has 16 residues. Between the trimmed V and J ends, which lost 3 bases and 3 bases, there was a span of 18 bases. CDR1 and CDR2 from the germline V gene are ENHRY and SYGVKD. The receptor comes from a man between 60 and 70 years old with head and neck cancer. J is TRBJ2-7 and V is TRBV10-3; D is uncertain. The material sequenced was PBMCs. The CDR3 DNA sequence: TGTGCCATCAGTGACCTCGGTCGGGTGTTTGTCTACGAGCAGTACTTC. It translates to CAISDLGRVFVYEQYF.